This T cell receptor beta chain was identified in a study of T-cell memory formation after mild COVID-19 (dated by TCRdb to about 2021). About the study as a whole: TCR sequence clusters from the two donors were largely donor specific. In a couple of donors, T-cell clones that expanded and contracted after mild COVID-19 were tracked by sequencing TCRalpha and TCRbeta repertoires over time. The cohort was made up of two young adult volunteers, one female and one male, who were previously healthy.

This clonotype was seen a few times. Its antigen is unknown. No much larger clone is present one base from it, and per-base qualities are unavailable. PBMCs were isolated by Ficoll-Paque density gradient centrifugation. CDR1 is given as MNHNY and CDR2 as SVGAGI, both from the germline V gene (reference sequence). Trimming removed 0 bases from V and 6 bases from J; the gene matches leave 11 bases unexplained. The CDR3 runs 18 amino acids, cysteine and phenylalanine included. CDR3 DNA only is kept here, 54 bases in frame from base 1. Overall study results and their limits: Contracting CD4+ clones were located mainly in the CM and EM memory subsets, whereas CD8+ clones were found to be enriched in EMRA. Whether the second-wave clones peaking on day 37 were SARS-CoV-2 specific was not confirmed. Only a couple of mild cases were covered in the study, and larger cohorts including severe cases with pre-infection samples were considered necessary. Clones contracting from day 15 to 85 had balanced CD4/CD8 phenotypes, while a second wave expanding from day 15 to 37 was biased towards CD4+. Some responding clones were detected in pre-infection memory, which suggested that pre-existing cross-reactive memory T cells had joined the SARS-CoV-2 response.

Sequenced on an Illumina NovaSeq 6000. Using 5'RACE with constant-segment primers, TCRalpha and TCRbeta cDNA libraries were constructed, with sample barcodes and unique molecular identifiers added in the process. RNA was extracted from every sample with Trizol reagent. Library amplification was performed in two PCR steps, and a second sample barcode and Illumina TruSeq adapters were introduced in the second step. Libraries were sequenced on an Illumina NovaSeq with 2 x 150 bp paired-end reads. For the original study's pipeline: Reads were demultiplexed and collapsed into UMI-guided consensus sequences with migec v1.2.7. With mixcr v2.1.11, UMI consensuses were aligned to TRA and TRB V and J templates and assembled into clonotypes. A clonotype was counted as expanded or contracted only if both edgeR and NoisET called the change significant, with noise models trained on biological replicates. For edgeR calls, the thresholds were a false discovery rate-adjusted p below 0.01 and a log2 fold-change of 1. As an exploratory analysis of dynamics, max-normalized trajectories of the 1000 most abundant clonotypes were examined by PCA with hierarchical clustering. Separately sequenced CD4+ and CD8+ repertoires were used to assign a CD4 or CD8 phenotype to each responding clone. TCRdb cleaned the public reads at Q25 with fastp, built clones with MiXCR and kept in-frame beta chains. CDR3 protein duplicates are merged, each entry listing the most common genes and DNA. The V and J calls and clone size are TCRdb's, not the authors'. Within this sample are about 100,000 distinct CDR3 sequences, with roughly an eighth of them counted one time only. The ten top clones hold less than 45% of the sample.

Recombination joined TRBV6-6 with TRBJ2-3, with 11 bases matching TRBD2. Material: PBMCs or a T cell subset sorted from them (not recorded which). The source is a man between 18 and 29 years old who had mild COVID-19 (a few samples of this study predate the infection). The sample titles of this study are shuffled in the database, so cell type and time point are left out; the donor was told from shared clones. The CDR3: CASSYSMLAGGLGDTQYF. The nucleotide sequence is TGTGCCAGCAGTTACTCGATGCTAGCGGGGGGCCTCGGGGATACGCAGTATTTT.